This T cell receptor beta chain was documented in a study of post-analysis software for immune sequencing data. Study as a whole: The disease courses covered relapsing-remitting, secondary progressive and progressive-relapsing multiple sclerosis. Study-wide findings and caveats: Controls showed significantly higher normalized Chao1 diversity than did multiple sclerosis patients. F measure grouped same-batch samples tightly together. When patients were compared with controls, 4 or 5 TRBV segments were more frequent, TRBV5-6, TRBV5-1 and TRBV20-1 among them.

From germline, CDR1 is SQVTM and CDR2 ANQGSEA. V lost 4 bases and J lost 1, with 8 bases in between. This CDR3 region has 12 residues. Remarks on this clonotype: As yet, its antigen is unknown.

Included in the TCR beta cDNA libraries were unique molecular identifiers. The yield from roughly 1 to 10 million T cells was around 500,000 cDNA molecules in total. TCRdb independently ran MiXCR on the PCR reads; one entry per CDR3 protein. The sample holds about 430,000 distinct CDR3 sequences, approximately 39% seen once. The receptor was derived from a girl aged 2-15 years with multiple sclerosis. This chain uses TRBV29-1 with TRBJ2-7; perhaps TRBD2 as D (5 bases). The sample consisted of blood. CDR3: CSVVSGSYEQYF. In nucleotides, the CDR3 is TGCAGCGTTGTAAGCGGATCCTACGAGCAGTACTTC.